This TCR beta chain derives from a study of T cell changes during pregnancy in multiple sclerosis. This CDR3 contains 15 residues. The germline V and J ends were trimmed by 4 bases and 3 bases, with 12 bases remaining between them. Looked up from germline, CDR1 is LNHNV and CDR2 is YYDKDF (reference sequence). Only in-frame clones appear in the TCRdb table, and some are missing; sequencing was by immunoSEQ multiplex PCR. The data contain tens of thousands of clones, roughly 92% of them singletons. The sample in question was peripheral blood, obtained in the first trimester of pregnancy. The V gene is TRBV15, the J gene TRBJ2-2, with D perhaps matching TRBD2 (6 bases). This TCR derives from a female donor with multiple sclerosis, enrolled in a pregnancy study. CDR3 residues: CATSKGTVDTGELFF. CDR3 DNA: TGTGCCACCAGCAAAGGGACTGTTGACACCGGGGAGCTGTTTTTT.